One T cell receptor (beta chain) is described in this entry. Its antigen is not known. The CDR3 is 16 amino acids. J gave up 4 bases and V 6 bases, and 12 bases lay outside the gene matches. Germline V gene lookup returns CDR1 LGHNA and CDR2 YSLEER. The data originate from a study of blood T cells in healthy people across ages. Looking at the study overall: Per every two T cells, about one barcoded beta molecule was captured by template switching. Study-wide results and limits: Shifts in expanded clonotypes may have been confounded by donor CMV status, which was unknown. No conclusive comparison of naive versus antigen-experienced cells was possible with unsorted PBMCs.

Then a second PCR, running roughly 7 to 11 cycles, was carried out with a sample-barcoded 5' primer and a J-beta primer mix. TCRdb reprocessed the 5' RACE reads via MiXCR and lists one record per CDR3 protein. Among about 670,000 distinct CDR3 sequences listed, roughly 41% were seen once. The source material was blood. The chain has TRBV4-3 and TRBJ2-3; TRBD2 agrees at 8 bases. The source of this sequence is a man older than 75 in good health. The CDR3 protein is CASRPTRGGRADTQYF. The CDR3 bases are TGCGCCAGCAGGCCTACCCGGGGGGGCAGGGCAGATACGCAGTATTTT.